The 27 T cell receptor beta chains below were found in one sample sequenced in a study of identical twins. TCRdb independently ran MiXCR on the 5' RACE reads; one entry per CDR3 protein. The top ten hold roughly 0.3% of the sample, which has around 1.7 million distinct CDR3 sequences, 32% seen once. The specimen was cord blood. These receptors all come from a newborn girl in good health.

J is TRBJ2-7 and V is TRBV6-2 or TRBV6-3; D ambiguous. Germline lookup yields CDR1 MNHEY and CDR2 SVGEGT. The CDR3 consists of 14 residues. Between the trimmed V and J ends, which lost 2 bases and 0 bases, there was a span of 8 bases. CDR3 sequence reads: CASSYVGPSYEQYF. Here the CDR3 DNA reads TGTGCCAGCAGTTACGTAGGGCCCTCCTACGAGCAGTACTTC.

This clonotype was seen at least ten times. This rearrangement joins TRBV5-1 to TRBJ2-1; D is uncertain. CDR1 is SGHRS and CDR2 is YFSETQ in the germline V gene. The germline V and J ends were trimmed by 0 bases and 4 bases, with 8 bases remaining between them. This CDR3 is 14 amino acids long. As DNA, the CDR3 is TGCGCCAGCAGCTTGGAGAAGGATTACAATGAGCAGTTCTTC. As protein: CASSLEKDYNEQFF.

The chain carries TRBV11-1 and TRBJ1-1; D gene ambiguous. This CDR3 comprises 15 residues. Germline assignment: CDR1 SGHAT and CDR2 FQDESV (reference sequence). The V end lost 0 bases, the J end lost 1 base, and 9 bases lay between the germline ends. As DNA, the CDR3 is TGTGCCAGCAGCTTAGCGCGACCGAAGAACACTGAAGCTTTCTTT. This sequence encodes CASSLARPKNTEAFF.

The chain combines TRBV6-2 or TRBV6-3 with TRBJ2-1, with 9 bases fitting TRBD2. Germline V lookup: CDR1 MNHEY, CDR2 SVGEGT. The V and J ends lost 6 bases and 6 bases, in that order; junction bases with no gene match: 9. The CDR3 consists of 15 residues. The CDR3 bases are TGTGCCAGCAGCGACCTAGCGGGAAGCGGCAATGAGCAGTTCTTC. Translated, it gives CASSDLAGSGNEQFF.

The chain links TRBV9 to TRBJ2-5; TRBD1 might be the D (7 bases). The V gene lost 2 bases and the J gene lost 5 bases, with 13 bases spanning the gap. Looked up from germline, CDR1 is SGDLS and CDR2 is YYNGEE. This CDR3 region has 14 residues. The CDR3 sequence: CASSVQGGLETQYF. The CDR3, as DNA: TGTGCCAGCAGCGTGCAGGGGGGTTTGGAGACCCAGTACTTC.

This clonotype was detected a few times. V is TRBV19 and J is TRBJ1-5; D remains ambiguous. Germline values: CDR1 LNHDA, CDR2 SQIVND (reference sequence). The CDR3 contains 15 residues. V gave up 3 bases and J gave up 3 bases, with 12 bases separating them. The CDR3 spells CASSMRVIYNQPQHF. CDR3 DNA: TGTGCCAGTAGTATGCGGGTGATTTACAATCAGCCCCAGCATTTT.

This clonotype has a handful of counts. CDR3 in amino acids: CASGLVTGTPHYNEQFF. Written as DNA, the CDR3 is TGTGCTAGTGGTTTGGTAACCGGGACTCCACATTACAATGAGCAGTTCTTC. The V and J genes are TRBV12-5 and TRBJ2-1; D may be TRBD2 (6 bases). The CDR3 contains 17 residues. Trimming stripped 0 bases from V and 4 bases from J, with 16 bases between. Germline values: CDR1 LGHNT, CDR2 FRNRAP.

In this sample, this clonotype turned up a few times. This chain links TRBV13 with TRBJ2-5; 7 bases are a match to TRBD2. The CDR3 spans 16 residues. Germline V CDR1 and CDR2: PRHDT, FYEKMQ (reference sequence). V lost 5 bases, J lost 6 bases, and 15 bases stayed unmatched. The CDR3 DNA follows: TGTGCCAGCAGCCCTCGTTCAGGCGGGAGTTGGAAGACCCAGTACTTC. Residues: CASSPRSGGSWKTQYF.

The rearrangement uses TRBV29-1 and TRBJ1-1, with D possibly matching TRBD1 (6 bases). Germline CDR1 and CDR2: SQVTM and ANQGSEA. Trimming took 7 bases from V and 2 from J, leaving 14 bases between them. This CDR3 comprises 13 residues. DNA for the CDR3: TGCAGCGATAACAACAGGGCTAACACTGAAGCTTTCTTT. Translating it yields CSDNNRANTEAFF.

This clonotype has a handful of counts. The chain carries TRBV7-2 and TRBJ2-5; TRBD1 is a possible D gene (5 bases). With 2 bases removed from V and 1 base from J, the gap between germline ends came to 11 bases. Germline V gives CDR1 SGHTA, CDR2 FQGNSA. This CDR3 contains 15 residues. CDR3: CASSLKGAAQETQYF. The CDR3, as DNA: TGTGCCAGCAGCTTAAAAGGGGCAGCCCAAGAGACCCAGTACTTC.

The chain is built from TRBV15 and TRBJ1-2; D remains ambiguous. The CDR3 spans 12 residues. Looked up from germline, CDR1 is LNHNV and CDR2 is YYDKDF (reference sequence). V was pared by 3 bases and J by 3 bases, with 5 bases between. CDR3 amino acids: CATSSTYYGYTF. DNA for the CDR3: TGTGCCACCAGCAGCACCTACTATGGCTACACCTTC.

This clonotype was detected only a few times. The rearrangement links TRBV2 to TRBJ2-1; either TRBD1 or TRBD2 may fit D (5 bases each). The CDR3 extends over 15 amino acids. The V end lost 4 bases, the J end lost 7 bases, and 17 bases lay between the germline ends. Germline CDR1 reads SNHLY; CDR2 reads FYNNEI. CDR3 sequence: CASSVWDPLGNEQFF. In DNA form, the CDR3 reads TGTGCCAGCAGTGTATGGGACCCCCTAGGAAATGAGCAGTTCTTC.

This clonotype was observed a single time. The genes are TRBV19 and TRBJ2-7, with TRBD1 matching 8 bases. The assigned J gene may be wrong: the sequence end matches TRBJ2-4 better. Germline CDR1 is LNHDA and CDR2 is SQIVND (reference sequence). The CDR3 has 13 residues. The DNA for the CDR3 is TGTGCCAGTCGACCAGGGGGCGCGGACATTCAGTACTTC. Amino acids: CASRPGGADIQYF.

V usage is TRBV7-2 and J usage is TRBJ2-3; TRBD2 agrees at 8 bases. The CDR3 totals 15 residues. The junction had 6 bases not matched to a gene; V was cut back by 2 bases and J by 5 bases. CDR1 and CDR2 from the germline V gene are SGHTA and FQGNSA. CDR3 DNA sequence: TGTGCCAGCAGCTTACTCGGGGGGGCCGGAGATACGCAGTATTTT. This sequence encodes CASSLLGGAGDTQYF.

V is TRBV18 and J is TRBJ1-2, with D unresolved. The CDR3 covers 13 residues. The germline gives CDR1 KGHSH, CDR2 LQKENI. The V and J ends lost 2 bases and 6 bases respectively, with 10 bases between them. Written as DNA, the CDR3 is TGTGCCAGCTCACCAAGCATTGATAATGGCTACACCTTC. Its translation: CASSPSIDNGYTF. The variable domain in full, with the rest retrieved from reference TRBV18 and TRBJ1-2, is NAGVMQNPRHLVRRRGQEARLRCSPMKGHSHVYWYRQLPEEGLKFMVYLQKENIIDESGMPKERFSAEFPKEGPSILRIQQVVRGDSAAYFCASSPSIDNGYTFGSGTRLTVV.

Here the CDR3 DNA reads TGTGCCAGCAGCCGAGAGGGTCTCTACTACGAGCAGTACTTC. Amino acid sequence: CASSREGLYYEQYF. The chain recombines TRBV3-1 with TRBJ2-7; a possible D gene is TRBD2 (5 bases). Trimming took off 4 bases at V and 3 bases at J, with 13 bases between the two ends. The germline CDR1 and CDR2 sequences are LGHDT and YNNKEL (reference sequence). The CDR3 has 14 residues.

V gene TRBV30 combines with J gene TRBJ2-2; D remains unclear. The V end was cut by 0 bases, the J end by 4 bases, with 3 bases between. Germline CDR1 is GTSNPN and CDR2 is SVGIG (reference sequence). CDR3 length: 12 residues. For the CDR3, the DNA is TGTGCCTGGAGTGTAACCACCGGGGAGCTGTTTTTT. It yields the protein CAWSVTTGELFF.

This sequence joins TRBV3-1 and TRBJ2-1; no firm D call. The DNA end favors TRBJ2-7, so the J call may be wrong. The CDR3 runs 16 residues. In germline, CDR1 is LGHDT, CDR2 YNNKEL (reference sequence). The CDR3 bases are TGTGCCAGCAGCCTCCTACGGGTCAGCTCCTACAATGAGCAGTACTTC. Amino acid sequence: CASSLLRVSSYNEQYF.

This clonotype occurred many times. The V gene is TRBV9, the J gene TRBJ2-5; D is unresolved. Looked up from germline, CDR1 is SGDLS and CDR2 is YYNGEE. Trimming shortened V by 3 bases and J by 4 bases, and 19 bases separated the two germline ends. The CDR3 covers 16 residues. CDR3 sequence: CASSEGLIPSSETQYF. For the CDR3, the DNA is TGTGCCAGCAGCGAGGGTTTGATCCCCTCCTCAGAGACCCAGTACTTC. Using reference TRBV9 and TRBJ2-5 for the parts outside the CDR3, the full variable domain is DSGVTQTPKHLITATGQRVTLRCSPRSGDLSVYWYQQSLDQGLQFLIQYYNGEERAKGNILERFSAQQFPDLHSELNLSSLELGDSALYFCASSEGLIPSSETQYFGPGTRLLVL.

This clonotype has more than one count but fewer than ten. CDR3 in amino acids: CASSQDGRGFSNQPQHF. For the CDR3, the DNA is TGTGCCAGCAGCCAAGATGGAAGGGGCTTTAGCAATCAGCCCCAGCATTTT. The chain uses TRBV3-1 and TRBJ1-5; the D gene is possibly TRBD1 (5 bases). V lost 0 bases and J 0 bases, leaving 12 bases between the germline ends. The V gene's germline CDR1 is LGHDT and CDR2 YNNKEL (reference sequence). The CDR3 totals 17 residues.

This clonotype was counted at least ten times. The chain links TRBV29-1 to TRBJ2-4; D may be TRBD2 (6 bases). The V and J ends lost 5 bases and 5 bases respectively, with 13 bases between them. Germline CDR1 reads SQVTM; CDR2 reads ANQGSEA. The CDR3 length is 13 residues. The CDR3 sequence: CSVYAGLENIQYF. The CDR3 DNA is TGCAGCGTTTATGCGGGATTGGAAAACATTCAGTACTTC.

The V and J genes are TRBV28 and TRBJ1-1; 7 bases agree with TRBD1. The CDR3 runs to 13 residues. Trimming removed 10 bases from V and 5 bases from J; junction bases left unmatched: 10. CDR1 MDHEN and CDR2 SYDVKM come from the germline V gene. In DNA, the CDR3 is TGTGCCACCACCCCATACAGGGGAACTGAAGCTTTCTTT. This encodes CATTPYRGTEAFF.

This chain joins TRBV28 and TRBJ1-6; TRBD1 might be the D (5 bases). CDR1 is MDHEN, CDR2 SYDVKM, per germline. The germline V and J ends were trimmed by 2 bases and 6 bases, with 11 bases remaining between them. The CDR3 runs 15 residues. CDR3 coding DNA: TGTGCCAGCAGTTTAAGCCAGGGTAGTAATTCACCCCTCCACTTT. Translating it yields CASSLSQGSNSPLHF.

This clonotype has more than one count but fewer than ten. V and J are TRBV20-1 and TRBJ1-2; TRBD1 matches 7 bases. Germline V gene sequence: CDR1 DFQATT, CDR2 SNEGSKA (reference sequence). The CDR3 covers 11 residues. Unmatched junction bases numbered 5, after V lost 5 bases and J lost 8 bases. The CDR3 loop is CSARQGEGYTF. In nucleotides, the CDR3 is TGCAGTGCTCGACAGGGTGAGGGCTACACCTTC.

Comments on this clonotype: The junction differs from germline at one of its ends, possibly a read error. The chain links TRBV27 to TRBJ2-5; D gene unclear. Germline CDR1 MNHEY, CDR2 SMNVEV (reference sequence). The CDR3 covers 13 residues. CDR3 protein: CAGSTSYQETQYF. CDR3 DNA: TGTGCCGGCAGTACATCGTACCAAGAGACCCAGTACTTC.

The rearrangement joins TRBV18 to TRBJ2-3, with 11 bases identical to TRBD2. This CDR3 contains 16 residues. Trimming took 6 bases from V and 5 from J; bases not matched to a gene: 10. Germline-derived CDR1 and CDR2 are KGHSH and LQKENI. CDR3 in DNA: TGTGCCAGCTCCCCCATAGCGGGAGGGCCAGGAGATACGCAGTATTTT. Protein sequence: CASSPIAGGPGDTQYF.

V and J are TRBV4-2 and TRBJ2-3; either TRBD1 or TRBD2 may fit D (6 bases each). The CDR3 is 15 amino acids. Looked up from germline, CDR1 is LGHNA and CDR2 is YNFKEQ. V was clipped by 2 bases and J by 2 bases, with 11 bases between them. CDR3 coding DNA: TGTGCCAGCAGCCAATCATCGGGGGCCACAGATACGCAGTATTTT. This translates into CASSQSSGATDTQYF.